The 22 T cell receptor beta chains below were found in one sample sequenced in a study of OX40 agonist ivuxolimab in advanced cancers. Method: immunoSEQ multiplex PCR; TCRdb's copy keeps in-frame clones and lacks some. The sample has some 75,000 clones, approximately 86% seen once; the top ten hold under 3%. The input for sequencing was CD4+ or CD8+ T cells sorted from blood, taken in a trial of the OX40 agonist ivuxolimab. These receptor sequences come from an adult with an advanced solid tumor such as melanoma, head and neck, liver or kidney cancer.

This chain's CDR3 is CASSYSTADGYEQYF. The CDR3 DNA is TGTGCCAGCAGTTACTCGACGGCCGACGGCTACGAGCAGTACTTC. V usage is TRBV6-5 and J usage is TRBJ2-7; unclear D gene. The CDR3 length is 15 residues. Germline loops: CDR1 MNHEY, CDR2 SVGAGI. V dropped 0 bases and J dropped 3 bases, with 12 bases sitting between them.

The chain employs TRBV5-4 and TRBJ2-7, with 10 bases that match TRBD2. V dropped 0 bases and J dropped 5; count of bases not matched to a gene: 5. The CDR3 is 15 residues long. The germline gives CDR1 SGHNT, CDR2 YYREEE (reference sequence). CDR3 in amino acids: CASSLALAGLHEQYF. The CDR3 region has the DNA TGTGCCAGCAGCTTGGCACTAGCGGGATTACACGAGCAGTACTTC.

The chain has TRBV7-3 and TRBJ2-2, with 13 positions matching TRBD2. Germline V gene sequence: CDR1 SGHTA, CDR2 FQGTGA. The ends lost 4 bases at V and 10 bases at J; junction bases unmatched: 6. The CDR3 consists of 15 residues. In DNA, the CDR3 is TGTGCCAGCAGCTCTACTAGCGGGGGGGCCGCGGAGCTGTTTTTT. Encoded protein: CASSSTSGGAAELFF.

This clone was counted a single time. The chain combines TRBV28 with TRBJ2-7; no clear D. Germline loops: CDR1 MDHEN, CDR2 SYDVKM. The CDR3 totals 12 residues. Deletions cut 2 bases from V and 7 bases from J, with 9 bases between. CDR3 protein: CASSLEWSEQYF. As DNA, the CDR3 is TGTGCCAGCAGTTTAGAGTGGTCAGAGCAGTACTTC.

Of note for this clone: Other DNA sequences in the same sample also yield this CDR3. V usage is TRBV7-2 and J usage is TRBJ1-5; D unclear. Between the trimmed V and J ends, which lost 1 base and 0 bases, there was a span of 7 bases. CDR1 and CDR2 (germline): SGHTA, FQGNSA. The CDR3 runs 15 residues. The CDR3 bases are TGTGCCAGCAGCTTAGGAGGGTATAGCAATCAGCCCCAGCATTTT. This codes for CASSLGGYSNQPQHF.

The chain recombines TRBV6-6 with TRBJ1-1; no reliable D call. This CDR3 is built from 14 residues. Deletions cut 2 bases from V and 8 bases from J, with 15 bases between. Germline CDR1 is MNHNY and CDR2 is SVGAGI (reference sequence). The CDR3, as DNA: TGTGCCAGCAGTTACGAGGGCGAGGAGTCAGAAGCTTTCTTT. Protein product: CASSYEGEESEAFF.

This clone is a singleton in its sample. J is TRBJ1-2 and V is TRBV28, with no clear D. The ends were cut back, 6 bases at V and 8 bases at J, with 16 bases in the middle. Germline loops: CDR1 MDHEN, CDR2 SYDVKM. There are 13 residues in the CDR3. The CDR3 loop is CASSPRELGGYTF. The CDR3 nucleotides are TGTGCCAGCAGCCCAAGGGAACTGGGGGGCTACACCTTC.

This rearrangement joins TRBV4-3 to TRBJ2-3; TRBD2 matches at 9 bases. V lost 1 base, J lost 7 bases, and 9 bases stayed unmatched. The germline V gene has CDR1 LGHNA and CDR2 YSLEER. This CDR3 is 16 amino acids long. CDR3 loop: CASSQGRTSGGNTQYF. DNA for the CDR3: TGCGCCAGCAGCCAAGGTCGTACCAGCGGGGGGAATACGCAGTATTTT.

This clone was detected once. The chain recombines TRBV28 with TRBJ2-5; tentative D call: TRBD2 (6 bases). The CDR3 totals 16 residues. The germline CDR1 and CDR2 sequences are MDHEN and SYDVKM. V lost 2 bases, J lost 4 bases, and 17 bases lay in between. CDR3 nucleotides: TGTGCCAGCAGTTTAGGTCGGGGGATTCGAGGAGAGACCCAGTACTTC. Translated: CASSLGRGIRGETQYF.

V and J are TRBV27 and TRBJ2-2; unclear D gene. In germline, CDR1 is MNHEY, CDR2 SMNVEV (reference sequence). Trimming pared 6 bases from V and 6 bases from J, leaving 11 bases between. The CDR3 runs to 13 residues. CDR3 protein: CASRLGMSGELFF. The CDR3 DNA follows: TGTGCCAGCAGACTGGGGATGTCCGGGGAGCTGTTTTTT.

The chain links TRBV4-2 to TRBJ2-1, with a tentative D call TRBD1 (5 bases). This CDR3 is 13 amino acids long. Germline V gene data show CDR1 as LGHNA and CDR2 as YNFKEQ. Trimming shortened V by 1 base and J by 9 bases, and 10 bases separated the two germline ends. The CDR3 region is CASSQGSQGEQFF. Written as DNA, the CDR3 is TGTGCCAGCAGCCAAGGCAGCCAGGGTGAGCAGTTCTTC.

This clone appeared a single time. The CDR3 is CASIFQGYANTEAFF. The CDR3 DNA is TGTGCCAGCATTTTCCAGGGTTACGCCAACACTGAAGCTTTCTTT. This chain joins TRBV2 and TRBJ1-1; tentative D call: TRBD1 (5 bases). V lost 7 bases to trimming and J lost 2 bases, with 17 bases between them. This CDR3 is built from 15 residues. Germline V gene lookup returns CDR1 SNHLY and CDR2 FYNNEI.

The chain is built from TRBV28 and TRBJ2-7; 9 bases line up with TRBD2. Losses at the gene ends were 5 bases for V and 1 base for J; bases not matched to a gene: 9. Per germline, CDR1 MDHEN and CDR2 SYDVKM. This CDR3 comprises 16 residues. CDR3 residues: CASSLGGSGGSYEQYV. DNA of the CDR3: TGTGCCAGCAGTCTCGGGGGTAGCGGGGGTTCCTACGAGCAGTACGTC.

The J gene is TRBJ2-3, the V gene TRBV18; D may be TRBD1 (6 bases). The V and J ends lost 6 bases and 1 base respectively, with 11 bases between them. From germline, CDR1 is KGHSH and CDR2 LQKENI. This CDR3 is built from 14 residues. This CDR3 reads CASSRGVRTDTQYF. CDR3 coding DNA: TGTGCCAGCTCCAGGGGAGTTCGCACAGATACGCAGTATTTT.

The V and J genes are TRBV4-3 and TRBJ2-6; 7 bases are shared with TRBD1. V shed 2 bases, J shed 4 bases, and the junction held 5 bases outside the gene matches. The CDR3 is 16 amino acids. From germline, CDR1 is LGHNA and CDR2 YSLEER. This CDR3 reads CASSQLTGVGANVLTF. CDR3 DNA: TGCGCCAGCAGCCAACTTACAGGGGTGGGGGCCAACGTCCTGACTTTC.

The sample holds a few counts of this clone. This chain links TRBV7-9 with TRBJ1-2; 9 nucleotides match TRBD1. From germline, CDR1 is SEHNR and CDR2 FQNEAQ (reference sequence). J lost 7 bases, V lost 5 bases, and 11 bases had no gene match. The CDR3 has 15 amino acids. The CDR3 DNA reads TGTGCCAGCAGCCCCCGGACAGGGGATTACTCTGGCTACACCTTC. This codes for CASSPRTGDYSGYTF.

V and J are TRBV18 and TRBJ2-7, with TRBD1 identical over 10 bases. Germline trimming cut 3 bases from V and 0 bases from J; bases unmatched to any gene: 5. The CDR3 extends over 16 amino acids. Per the germline V gene, CDR1 is KGHSH and CDR2 is LQKENI. The CDR3 reads CASSPRTGGDSYEQYF. Here the CDR3 DNA reads TGTGCCAGCTCACCCCGGACAGGGGGGGACTCCTACGAGCAGTACTTC.

The chain joins TRBV28 to TRBJ1-5, with a weak D call TRBD1 (6 bases). The V gene's germline CDR1 is MDHEN and CDR2 SYDVKM. V was clipped by 5 bases and J by 3 bases, with 14 bases between them. The CDR3 extends over 15 amino acids. The CDR3: CASSGRQAFNQPQHF. The CDR3, as DNA: TGTGCCAGCAGTGGGAGACAGGCGTTCAATCAGCCCCAGCATTTT.

The rearrangement uses TRBV19 and TRBJ2-7; TRBD1 might be the D (6 bases). This CDR3 is built from 10 residues. Per the germline V gene, CDR1 is LNHDA and CDR2 is SQIVND (reference sequence). Here the CDR3 DNA reads TGTGCCAGTAGCACTGATCCCGGGACAGTC. It translates to CASSTDPGTV.

The rearrangement uses TRBV10-1 and TRBJ2-7; no clear D. Trimming stripped 5 bases from V and 2 bases from J, with 7 bases between. CDR3 length equals 12 residues. Germline V gene lookup returns CDR1 WNHNN and CDR2 SYGVQD (reference sequence). The CDR3 coding sequence is TGCGCCAGCAGTCGGCAGGCCTACGAGCAGTACGTC. This codes for CASSRQAYEQYV.

This clone was seen more than once but under ten times. The V and J genes are TRBV10-1 and TRBJ2-3, with D possibly being TRBD2 (6 bases). This CDR3 comprises 15 residues. Deletions cut 5 bases from V and 3 bases from J, with 15 bases between. Germline CDR1 WNHNN, CDR2 SYGVQD (reference sequence). CDR3 DNA: TGCGCCAGCAGTCCACGGGGGAAGGGAACAGATACGCAGTATTTT. This codes for CASSPRGKGTDTQYF.

The chain uses TRBV7-9 and TRBJ1-1; TRBD1 matches at 8 bases. CDR1 and CDR2 from the germline V gene are SEHNR and FQNEAQ (reference sequence). Losses at the gene ends were 2 bases for V and 4 bases for J; bases not matched to a gene: 3. This CDR3 region has 14 residues. In DNA, the CDR3 is TGTGCCAGCAGCTTACAGGGGGCAGGCACTGAAGCTTTCTTT. It specifies CASSLQGAGTEAFF.